This TCR beta chain originates from a study of Ad26.COV2.S vaccination and SARS-CoV-2 variants. Regarding the study as a whole: Individuals receiving vaccine had higher spike-specific TCR breadth than placebo recipients did. There was reportedly substantial breadth in spike-specific CD8+ and CD4+ T cell responses after vaccination. Vaccine recipients and placebo recipients showed similar non-spike TCR breadth.

This clone has a single count. Its antigen remains unidentified. As for treatment: about 20 received Ad26.COV2.S at low or high dose, single or two shots; 5 received placebo; per-sample allocation not given. Material that was analyzed had been drawn on day 63 after the first vaccine or placebo injection. This table comes from immunoSEQ multiplex PCR, and its TCRdb copy is limited to in-frame clones, with some not included. The sample has some 320,000 clones, roughly 80% seen once. This CDR3 is 12 amino acids long. Trimming took off 4 bases at V and 7 bases at J, with 7 bases between the two ends. CDR1 and CDR2 from the germline V gene are SEHNR and FQNEAQ (reference sequence).

The chain employs TRBV7-9 and TRBJ2-2; D may be TRBD1 (5 bases). This receptor was identified in a person between 18 and 65 years old who received the Ad26.COV2.S COVID-19 vaccine or a placebo. The material sequenced was peripheral blood, taken in a trial of Ad26.COV2.S vaccine versus placebo. Here the CDR3 DNA reads TGTGCCAGCAGCTCGACAGACGGGGAGCTGTTTTTT. This translates into CASSSTDGELFF.